This TCR beta chain was identified in a study of blood T cells in healthy people across ages. This clonotype has a handful of counts. Its antigen is not known. Germline and junction disagree at one end, which may indicate a read error. Whole-study results and caveats: With donor CMV status unknown, expanded clonotype changes were possibly confounded.

For the second PCR, which ran for roughly 6 to 12 cycles, a sample-barcoded 5' primer and a J-beta primer mix were used. Each cDNA molecule was tagged by a template-switch adaptor with 12 random nucleotides. Sequencing yielded, for each sample, at least 3 million paired-end reads carrying CDR3. TCRdb re-analysed the 5' RACE reads in MiXCR, keeping a single row per CDR3 protein. The profile covers roughly 500,000 distinct CDR3 sequences, with about 25% appearing a single time and about 18% taken by the ten largest. The length of the CDR3 is 14 residues. CDR1 is SQVTM, CDR2 ANQGSEA, per germline. The V and J genes are TRBV29-1 and TRBJ1-1; D is unresolved. The sequence derives from a woman in her 70s in good health. Sequences were obtained from blood. The CDR3 is CSVEGTSFGAEASF. The CDR3 DNA reads TGCAGCGTTGAAGGGACCTCGTTCGGCGCTGAAGCTTCCTTT.